The 8 T cell receptor beta chains below all came from one sample that was sequenced in a study of T cell responses to AZD1222 COVID-19 vaccine. Method: immunoSEQ multiplex PCR; TCRdb's copy keeps in-frame clones and lacks some. The sample records 150,000 to 200,000 clones, around 90% being singletons. The sample here was peripheral blood, taken 28 days after the second AZD1222 dose. These TCRs come from an adult who received the AZD1222 COVID-19 vaccine.

V is TRBV7-2 and J is TRBJ2-3; possibly TRBD2 for D (5 bases). Germline CDR1 SGHTA, CDR2 FQGNSA. This CDR3 contains 14 residues. Trimming shortened V by 5 bases and J by 6 bases, and 15 bases separated the two germline ends. CDR3 coding DNA: TGTGCCAGCAGCGCCCGAACGCGGGCGGATACGCAGTATTTT. The encoded protein is CASSARTRADTQYF.

This chain uses TRBV7-3 with TRBJ2-1; 8 bases map to TRBD2. The CDR3 loop spans 17 amino acids. The junction had 11 bases not matched to a gene; V was cut back by 7 bases and J by 0 bases. Germline lookup yields CDR1 SGHTA and CDR2 FQGTGA. CDR3 amino acids: CASIPPSGPDSYNEQFF. DNA of the CDR3: TGTGCCAGCATCCCCCCTAGCGGGCCGGACTCCTACAATGAGCAGTTCTTC. Using reference TRBV7-3 and TRBJ2-1 for the parts outside the CDR3, the full variable domain is GAGVSQTPSNKVTEKGKYVELRCDPISGHTALYWYRQSLGQGPEFLIYFQGTGAADDSGLPNDRFFAVRPEGSVSTLKIQRTERGDSAVYLCASIPPSGPDSYNEQFFGPGTRLTVL.

The gene calls are TRBV3-1 (or the pseudogene TRBV3-2) and TRBJ1-2, with TRBD1 as a possible D gene (5 bases). V lost 1 base and J lost 8, with 8 bases in between. CDR1 is LGHDT and CDR2 is YNNKEL in the germline V gene (reference sequence). The CDR3 is made up of 12 amino acids. The DNA of the CDR3 is TGTGCCAGCAGCCAAGTTCAGGGAGGCTACACCTTC. It codes for CASSQVQGGYTF.

The chain is built from TRBV5-1 and TRBJ2-3; D is possibly TRBD2 (5 bases). V was pared by 0 bases and J by 1 base, with 9 bases between. CDR3 length: 15 amino acids. Germline V gives CDR1 SGHRS, CDR2 YFSETQ. CDR3 region: CASSLGGSGTDTQYF. The CDR3 DNA sequence: TGCGCCAGCAGCTTGGGGGGTAGCGGCACAGATACGCAGTATTTT.

This chain links TRBV9 with TRBJ2-3, with D unresolved. The CDR3 contains 12 residues. Germline lookup yields CDR1 SGDLS and CDR2 YYNGEE. V was clipped by 0 bases and J by 3 bases, with 2 bases between them. The CDR3 DNA follows: TGTGCCAGCAGCGTAGCAACAGATACGCAGTATTTT. Translated, it gives CASSVATDTQYF.

This clone was counted a few times. V and J are TRBV28 and TRBJ2-7; 9 nucleotides align to TRBD2. This CDR3 has 15 residues. The germline CDR1 and CDR2 sequences are MDHEN and SYDVKM. The trim removed 2 bases at V and 3 bases at J, leaving 5 bases unmatched. The CDR3 sequence: CASSLIIAGVYEQYF. The CDR3, as DNA: TGTGCCAGCAGTTTAATAATAGCGGGAGTCTACGAGCAGTACTTC.

This clone was recorded only once. The chain carries TRBV21-1 and TRBJ2-2; TRBD1, the table's D call, lacks a check against the DNA. TRBV21-1 counts as a pseudogene. This CDR3 spans 15 amino acids. CDR3 sequence reads: CASSRTGASAGELFF. In DNA form, the CDR3 reads TGTGCCAGCAGCAGAACAGGGGCCTCCGCCGGGGAGCTGTTTTTT.

V usage is TRBV30 and J usage is TRBJ2-4; 7 bases map to TRBD1. CDR3 length: 16 residues. Germline V gene lookup returns CDR1 GTSNPN and CDR2 SVGIG (reference sequence). The V segment lost 4 bases and the J segment 0 bases; nucleotides outside the gene matches: 9. The DNA of the CDR3 is TGTGCCTGGAATTCCGGACAGGATTTAGCCAAAAACATTCAGTACTTC. This sequence encodes CAWNSGQDLAKNIQYF.